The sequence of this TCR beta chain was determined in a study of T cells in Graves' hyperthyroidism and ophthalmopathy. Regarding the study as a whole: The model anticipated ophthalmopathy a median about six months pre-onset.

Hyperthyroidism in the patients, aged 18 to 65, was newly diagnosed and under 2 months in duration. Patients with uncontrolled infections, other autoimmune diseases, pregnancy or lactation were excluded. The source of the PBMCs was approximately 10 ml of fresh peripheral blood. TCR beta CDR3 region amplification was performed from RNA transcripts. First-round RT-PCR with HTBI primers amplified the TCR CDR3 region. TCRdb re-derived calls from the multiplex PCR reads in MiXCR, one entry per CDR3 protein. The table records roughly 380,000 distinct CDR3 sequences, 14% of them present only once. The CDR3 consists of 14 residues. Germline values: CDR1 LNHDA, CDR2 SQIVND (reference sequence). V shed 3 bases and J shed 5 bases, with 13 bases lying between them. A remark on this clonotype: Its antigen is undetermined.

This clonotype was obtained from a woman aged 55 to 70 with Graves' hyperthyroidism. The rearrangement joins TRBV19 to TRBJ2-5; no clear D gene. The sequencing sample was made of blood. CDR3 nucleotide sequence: TGTGCCAGTAGTATTGACACCGGAGTGGAGACCCAGTACTTC. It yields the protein CASSIDTGVETQYF.